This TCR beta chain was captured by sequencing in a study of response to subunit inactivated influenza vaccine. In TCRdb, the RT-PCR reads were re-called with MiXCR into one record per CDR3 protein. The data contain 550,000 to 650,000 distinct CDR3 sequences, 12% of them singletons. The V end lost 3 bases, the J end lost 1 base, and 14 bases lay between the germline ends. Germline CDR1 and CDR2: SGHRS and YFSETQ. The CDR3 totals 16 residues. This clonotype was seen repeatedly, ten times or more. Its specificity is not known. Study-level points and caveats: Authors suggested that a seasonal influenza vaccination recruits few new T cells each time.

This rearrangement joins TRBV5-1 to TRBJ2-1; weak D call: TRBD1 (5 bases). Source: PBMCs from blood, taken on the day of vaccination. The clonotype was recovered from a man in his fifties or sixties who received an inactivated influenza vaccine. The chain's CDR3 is CASSSTGSLSYNEQFF. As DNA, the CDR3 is TGCGCCAGCAGCTCAACAGGTTCCCTTTCCTACAATGAGCAGTTCTTC.